The following is a TCR beta chain sequence with its context. Its target is unknown. V was cut by 3 bases and J by 7 bases, with 7 bases left in between. The CDR3 length is 13 residues. Germline CDR1 reads MRHNA; CDR2 reads SNTAGT. The entry originates in a study of cytomegalovirus exposure and HLA in healthy donors. It was with 60 Vbeta and 13 Jbeta primers that the PCR ran. Clones were read by immunoSEQ multiplex PCR, and TCRdb kept only the in-frame ones, dropping some. The sample has about 200,000 clones, more than 65% seen once. The study's findings and limits: In all likelihood, a cluster of highly shared sequence variants was a sequencing artifact. Later analysis demonstrated an association between a missense DCLRE1C variant and TCR beta V- and J-gene trimming. Per published reports, the classifier diagnosed cytomegalovirus status with high specificity and sensitivity.

The TCR comes from a girl aged 10 to 17 in good health and CMV-seropositive. This chain connects TRBV6-4 to TRBJ1-6; D gene unclear. The sample was PBMCs. The CDR3, as DNA: TGTGCCAGCAGTGAGTCGGGGAATTCACCCCTCCACTTT. It yields the protein CASSESGNSPLHF.